Listed here are 17 T cell receptor beta chains from one sample, sequenced in a study of T cell changes during pregnancy in multiple sclerosis. Only in-frame clones appear in the TCRdb table, and some are missing; sequencing was by immunoSEQ multiplex PCR. The sample lists 60,000 to 75,000 clones; 91% were seen once. The source material was peripheral blood, sampled before pregnancy. The origin of the receptors is a female donor with multiple sclerosis, enrolled in a pregnancy study.

The V gene is TRBV5-4, the J gene TRBJ1-2; 9 nucleotides match TRBD1. V shed 0 bases, J shed 6 bases, and the junction held 6 bases outside the gene matches. The CDR3 loop spans 15 amino acids. CDR1 is SGHNT and CDR2 is YYREEE in the germline V gene (reference sequence). The CDR3 sequence: CASSLGQGDRDGYTF. The CDR3 DNA reads TGTGCCAGCAGCTTGGGCCAGGGGGACAGGGATGGCTACACCTTC.

The chain joins TRBV5-4 to TRBJ2-7; TRBD2 agrees at 7 bases. This CDR3 spans 12 amino acids. The V and J ends lost 4 bases and 6 bases, in that order; junction bases with no gene match: 4. Germline CDR1 and CDR2: SGHNT and YYREEE (reference sequence). CDR3 nucleotides: TGTGCCAGCAGCCGACTAGCTGGCGAGCAGTACTTC. Its protein is CASSRLAGEQYF.

This chain connects TRBV10-1 to TRBJ1-1; D remains ambiguous. This CDR3 contains 10 residues. From germline, CDR1 is WNHNN and CDR2 SYGVQD (reference sequence). The V end was cut by 8 bases, the J end by 3 bases, with 4 bases between. CDR3 sequence: CASEDTEAFF. In nucleotides, the CDR3 is TGCGCCAGCGAGGACACTGAAGCTTTCTTT.

This sequence joins TRBV5-1 and TRBJ2-4; 13 positions match TRBD2. The trim removed 2 bases at V and 3 bases at J, leaving 17 bases unmatched. Germline loops: CDR1 SGHRS, CDR2 YFSETQ. This CDR3 spans 21 amino acids. The CDR3 protein is CASSLTSGGAGIATHKNIQYF. The CDR3 coding sequence is TGCGCCAGCAGCTTAACTAGCGGGGGGGCCGGAATCGCAACCCACAAAAACATTCAGTACTTC.

This rearrangement joins TRBV18 to TRBJ1-1, with D unclear. Trimming removed 3 bases from V and 5 bases from J, with 22 bases in between. The CDR3 has 17 residues. Germline lookup yields CDR1 KGHSH and CDR2 LQKENI. The CDR3 nucleotides read TGTGCCAGCTCACCGCCTCACTTGAGTGCGGTCGAGACTGAAGCTTTCTTT. Translated, it gives CASSPPHLSAVETEAFF.

The genes are TRBV11-2 and TRBJ1-5; D unclear. The germline V gene encodes CDR1 SGHAT and CDR2 FQNNGV. The germline V and J ends were trimmed by 0 bases and 7 bases, with 7 bases remaining between them. The CDR3 covers 13 residues. The CDR3 spells CASSLDRGQPQHF. The CDR3 region has the DNA TGTGCCAGCAGCTTAGATCGGGGACAGCCCCAGCATTTT.

V usage is TRBV4-3 and J usage is TRBJ1-1, with D unclear. V lost 1 base, J lost 1 base, and 7 bases lay in between. The germline V gene encodes CDR1 LGHNA and CDR2 YSLEER. The CDR3 has 14 residues. DNA for the CDR3: TGCGCCAGCAGCCAAGTTAGAGGGAACACTGAAGCTTTCTTT. Its translation is CASSQVRGNTEAFF.

The genes are TRBV6-1 and TRBJ1-5, with D unclear. The CDR3 has 16 amino acids. The ends were cut back, 2 bases at V and 6 bases at J, with 17 bases in the middle. The germline V gene encodes CDR1 MNHNS and CDR2 SASEGT. The CDR3 DNA sequence: TGTGCCAGCAGTGAAAGCTCCCCCGTCTCGGGTCAGCCCCAGCATTTT. Amino acids: CASSESSPVSGQPQHF.

The chain joins TRBV7-2 to TRBJ1-1; 10 nucleotides match TRBD1. V lost 1 base and J lost 4; bases outside the gene matches: 0. CDR1 is SGHTA, CDR2 FQGNSA, per germline. The CDR3 has 14 amino acids. CDR3 residues: CASSLGDRGTEAFF. CDR3 nucleotides: TGTGCCAGCAGCTTAGGGGACAGGGGCACTGAAGCTTTCTTT.

Concerning this clone: Without the conserved terminal phenylalanine or tryptophan, this CDR3 likely stems from a read error. The chain recombines TRBV9 with TRBJ2-7, with TRBD2 identical over 8 bases. J was trimmed by 7 bases and V by 1 base; bases with no gene match: 1. There are 12 residues in the CDR3. CDR1 is SGDLS and CDR2 is YYNGEE in the germline V gene. CDR3 DNA: TGTGCCAGCAGCGTACCGGGGGGGGAGCAGTACCTC. Its protein product is CASSVPGGEQYL.

This sequence joins TRBV5-4 and TRBJ2-5; D possibly corresponds to TRBD2 (5 bases). The germline gives CDR1 SGHNT, CDR2 YYREEE (reference sequence). The germline V and J ends were trimmed by 4 bases and 5 bases, with 12 bases remaining between them. The CDR3 contains 13 residues. The chain's CDR3 is CASSLARSETQYF. The CDR3 bases are TGTGCCAGCAGCCTAGCACGGTCGGAGACCCAGTACTTC.

The count of this clone is one. V gene TRBV7-2 combines with J gene TRBJ1-4; D call uncertain. Trimming took off 5 bases at V and 7 bases at J, with 14 bases between the two ends. CDR3 length: 14 amino acids. CDR1 and CDR2 (germline): SGHTA, FQGNSA. This CDR3 reads CASSLVWGGEKLFF. The CDR3 nucleotides read TGTGCCAGCAGCCTCGTGTGGGGAGGTGAAAAACTGTTTTTT.

V is TRBV6-6 and J is TRBJ1-1; D gene ambiguous. Trimming took off 6 bases at V and 2 bases at J, with 7 bases between the two ends. Germline lookup yields CDR1 MNHNY and CDR2 SVGAGI (reference sequence). This CDR3 is built from 12 residues. CDR3 in DNA: TGTGCCAGCAGCCCCCTTAACACTGAAGCTTTCTTT. The encoded protein is CASSPLNTEAFF.

The chain links TRBV6-4 to TRBJ2-1; perhaps TRBD2 as D (5 bases). Germline lookup yields CDR1 MRHNA and CDR2 SNTAGT. CDR3 length: 13 amino acids. V lost 6 bases, J lost 7 bases, and 13 bases lay in between. Here the CDR3 reads CASSLGWENEQFF. In DNA, the CDR3 is TGTGCCAGCAGCCTTGGGTGGGAGAATGAGCAGTTCTTC.

The chain has TRBV5-8 and TRBJ1-2; possible D gene TRBD1, 5 bases. Per germline, CDR1 SGHTS and CDR2 YDEGEE. This CDR3 spans 18 amino acids. V lost 3 bases, J lost 4 bases, and 25 bases lay in between. The CDR3 sequence is CASSWPSIGDSSFYGYTF. DNA of the CDR3: TGTGCCAGCAGCTGGCCTAGTATCGGAGACAGCAGCTTCTATGGCTACACCTTC. Based on the CDR3 plus reference TRBV5-8 and TRBJ1-2, the full variable domain is EAGVTQSPTHLIKTRGQQATLRCSPISGHTSVYWYQQALGLGLQFLLWYDEGEERNRGNFPPRFSGRQFPNYSSELNVNALELEDSALYLCASSWPSIGDSSFYGYTFGSGTRLTVV.

The chain employs TRBV10-3 and TRBJ1-2, with D possibly being TRBD1 (6 bases). CDR3 size: 14 residues. Looked up from germline, CDR1 is ENHRY and CDR2 is SYGVKD. Trimming shortened V by 7 bases and J by 5 bases, and 17 bases separated the two germline ends. The CDR3: CAINSRGNIYGYTF. CDR3 nucleotide sequence: TGTGCCATCAATTCGAGGGGGAATATATATGGCTACACCTTC.

This sequence joins TRBV2 and TRBJ2-2; the D gene is possibly TRBD2 (5 bases). The CDR3 loop spans 16 amino acids. V lost 6 bases, J lost 0 bases, and 14 bases lay in between. Germline-derived CDR1 and CDR2 are SNHLY and FYNNEI. The CDR3 coding sequence is TGTGCCAGCAGCAAAGAAGGACTCCCGAACACCGGGGAGCTGTTTTTT. Amino acids: CASSKEGLPNTGELFF.